Below are 21 T cell receptor beta chains sequenced from a single sample in a study of shared clonotypes between healthy human individuals. Here immunoSEQ multiplex PCR was the method, and the copy in TCRdb shows in-frame clones only, minus some. Altogether approximately 470,000 clones are present, about 72% being singletons, with the ten largest covering about 12%. The sample consisted of PBMCs. These TCRs come from a woman aged 40 to 49 in good health. Some clones in this sample may be carry-over from other donors' samples.

The chain has TRBV7-2 and TRBJ1-5; a possible D gene is TRBD1 (5 bases). CDR1 and CDR2 from the germline V gene are SGHTA and FQGNSA. The CDR3 totals 15 residues. Trimming pared 1 base from V and 7 bases from J, leaving 14 bases between. CDR3 nucleotides: TGTGCCAGCAGCTTAGAGGGCAGGGCTAGACAGCCCCAGCATTTT. Encoded protein: CASSLEGRARQPQHF.

The chain couples TRBV29-1 to TRBJ2-7, with 8 bases fitting TRBD2. This CDR3 has 14 amino acids. CDR1 and CDR2 from the germline V gene are SQVTM and ANQGSEA. V trimming: 0 bases; J trimming: 5 bases; junction bases outside the gene matches: 6. CDR3 protein: CSVEDPRGGDEQYF. CDR3 nucleotides: TGCAGCGTTGAAGATCCCCGGGGGGGGGACGAGCAGTACTTC.

The chain's CDR3 is CASSLEAGSGELFF. The CDR3 nucleotides read TGTGCCAGCAGCTTAGAAGCAGGGTCCGGGGAGCTGTTTTTT. The chain combines TRBV7-2 with TRBJ2-2; weak D call: TRBD1 (5 bases). Germline CDR1 SGHTA, CDR2 FQGNSA. The CDR3 sequence is 14 residues long. V lost 1 base, J lost 6 bases, and 9 bases lay in between.

The chain has TRBV19 and TRBJ1-5; D not certain. Germline CDR1 reads LNHDA; CDR2 reads SQIVND (reference sequence). The length of the CDR3 is 15 residues. The V gene lost 5 bases and the J gene lost 6 bases, with 17 bases spanning the gap. The CDR3 bases are TGTGCCAGTAGTCTATGGGGAGGAGAAGGTCAGCCCCAGCATTTT. Amino acids: CASSLWGGEGQPQHF.

This clone was recorded a few times. The chain couples TRBV29-1 to TRBJ1-2, with D perhaps TRBD1 (5 bases). The CDR3 spans 12 residues. The germline gives CDR1 SQVTM, CDR2 ANQGSEA. The germline V and J ends were trimmed by 7 bases and 3 bases, with 12 bases remaining between them. CDR3: CSAEGPDYGYTF. For the CDR3, the DNA is TGCAGCGCAGAGGGGCCGGACTATGGCTACACCTTC.

The CDR3 sequence is CASSPISGGAQDEQFF. CDR3 DNA sequence: TGTGCCAGCTCACCGATTTCCGGGGGGGCCCAGGATGAGCAGTTCTTC. The V gene is TRBV18, the J gene TRBJ2-1; 8 nucleotides agree with TRBD2. This CDR3 is 16 amino acids long. The junction had 12 bases not matched to a gene; V was cut back by 3 bases and J by 8 bases. CDR1 and CDR2 (germline): KGHSH, LQKENI.

The rearrangement links TRBV28 to TRBJ1-5, with a tentative D call TRBD1 (6 bases). From germline, CDR1 is MDHEN and CDR2 SYDVKM. The CDR3 is 16 amino acids. V lost 2 bases and J lost 7, with 18 bases in between. The CDR3 loop is CASSLSGGRGGQPQHF. CDR3 coding DNA: TGTGCCAGCAGTTTAAGTGGCGGCAGGGGTGGGCAGCCCCAGCATTTT.

This clone was found once. V gene TRBV7-2 combines with J gene TRBJ2-7; 8 bases align to TRBD2. In germline, CDR1 is SGHTA, CDR2 FQGNSA. The V gene end was trimmed by 5 bases and the J gene end by 6 bases; junction bases not matched to a gene: 12. CDR3 size: 15 residues. This chain's CDR3 is CASSPQATLAAEQYF. CDR3 DNA sequence: TGTGCCAGCAGCCCCCAAGCTACACTAGCGGCCGAGCAGTACTTC.

The rearrangement uses TRBV19 and TRBJ1-4, with D tentatively TRBD1 (6 bases). This CDR3 is 14 amino acids long. The germline CDR1 and CDR2 sequences are LNHDA and SQIVND (reference sequence). Trimming took off 7 bases at V and 7 bases at J, with 16 bases between the two ends. The chain's CDR3 is CASTIDRNLEKLFF. Written as DNA, the CDR3 is TGTGCCAGTACCATTGACAGGAACCTTGAAAAACTGTTTTTT.

V is TRBV11-3 and J is TRBJ2-5; D is perhaps TRBD2 (6 bases). The CDR3 spans 13 residues. The germline CDR1 and CDR2 sequences are SGHNT and YENEEA. V lost 6 bases, J lost 5 bases, and 13 bases lay in between. CDR3 in DNA: TGTGCCAGCAGTCTCGGTGGAGGGGAGACCCAGTACTTC. Protein: CASSLGGGETQYF.

V usage is TRBV19 and J usage is TRBJ2-7; D not certain. V was cut by 0 bases and J by 4 bases, with 10 bases left in between. The CDR3 loop spans 14 amino acids. CDR1 and CDR2 (germline): LNHDA, SQIVND (reference sequence). CDR3 DNA sequence: TGTGCCAGTAGTATAGATTGGTCCGGATACGAGCAGTACTTC. This encodes CASSIDWSGYEQYF.

The sample holds a few counts of this clone. The J gene is TRBJ2-2, the V gene TRBV25-1; tentatively, D is TRBD1 (6 bases). This CDR3 is 15 amino acids long. Trimming pared 5 bases from V and 1 base from J, leaving 11 bases between. CDR1 is MGHDK, CDR2 SYGVNS, per germline. CDR3 in DNA: TGTGCCAGCAGTAGGGGACAAAAGAACACCGGGGAGCTGTTTTTT. Its translation is CASSRGQKNTGELFF.

The chain combines TRBV28 with TRBJ2-1; 8 positions agree with TRBD2. CDR3 length: 14 amino acids. Per the germline V gene, CDR1 is MDHEN and CDR2 is SYDVKM. J lost 1 base, V lost 8 bases, and 4 bases had no gene match. In nucleotides, the CDR3 is TGTGCCAGCTCGAAGCGGGAGTCCTACAATGAGCAGTTCTTC. It translates to CASSKRESYNEQFF.

The chain has TRBV6-6 and TRBJ2-2, with D possibly matching TRBD2 (6 bases). V dropped 0 bases and J dropped 6 bases, with 8 bases sitting between them. Germline-derived CDR1 and CDR2 are MNHNY and SVGAGI (reference sequence). The CDR3 spans 14 residues. The CDR3 spells CASSYSTGAGELFF. CDR3 nucleotides: TGTGCCAGCAGTTACTCGACGGGGGCCGGGGAGCTGTTTTTT.

The chain carries TRBV6-6 and TRBJ1-1; perhaps TRBD1 as D (6 bases). The CDR3 length is 14 residues. Germline V gives CDR1 MNHNY, CDR2 SVGAGI (reference sequence). The V and J ends lost 6 bases and 1 base respectively, with 12 bases between them. The CDR3 region has the DNA TGTGCCAGCAGAACTCAGGGGAAGAACACTGAAGCTTTCTTT. This translates into CASRTQGKNTEAFF.

On this clone: A read error may produce the germline difference seen at one junction end. The chain combines TRBV30 with TRBJ2-3, with TRBD1 as a possible D gene (6 bases). The germline gives CDR1 GTSNPN, CDR2 SVGIG (reference sequence). This CDR3 comprises 13 residues. Here the CDR3 reads CAWSRDNTDAQYF. CDR3 sequence (DNA): TGTGCCTGGAGCCGGGACAACACAGATGCGCAGTATTTT. The whole variable domain, remainder taken from reference TRBV30 and TRBJ2-3, is SQTIHQWPATLVQPVGSPLSLECTVEGTSNPNLYWYRQAAGRGLQLLFYSVGIGQISSEVPQNLSASRPQDRQFILSSKKLLLSDSGFYLCAWSRDNTDAQYFGPGTRLTVL.

The chain uses TRBV6-5 and TRBJ2-7; 11 nucleotides align to TRBD1. The V segment lost 6 bases and the J segment 5 bases; nucleotides outside the gene matches: 3. This CDR3 has 13 amino acids. Germline loops: CDR1 MNHEY, CDR2 SVGAGI. Here the CDR3 DNA reads TGTGCCAGCAGAAGGACAGGGGGCGACGAGCAGTACTTC. It yields the protein CASRRTGGDEQYF.

The chain is built from TRBV28 and TRBJ1-4; D is perhaps TRBD1 (6 bases). Trimming took 6 bases from V and 10 from J, leaving 30 bases between them. The CDR3 is 18 residues long. Germline loops: CDR1 MDHEN, CDR2 SYDVKM. CDR3 DNA sequence: TGTGCCAGCAGACCCCTCCCAGGACGGCCTGAGGGGGAAGGAAAACTGTTTTTT. Its translation is CASRPLPGRPEGEGKLFF.

Written as DNA, the CDR3 is TGTGCCAGCAGCTTAGAATCAGGTAGCAATCAGCCCCAGCATTTT. This gives the protein CASSLESGSNQPQHF. The V and J genes are TRBV7-2 and TRBJ1-5; D remains unclear. Germline V lookup: CDR1 SGHTA, CDR2 FQGNSA. The CDR3 totals 15 residues. Deletions cut 1 base from V and 0 bases from J, with 7 bases between.

This clone occurred a few times. The chain carries TRBV2 and TRBJ2-2; no firm D call. Germline V CDR1 and CDR2: SNHLY, FYNNEI. Trimming pared 7 bases from V and 10 bases from J, leaving 16 bases between. This CDR3 contains 13 residues. In DNA form, the CDR3 reads TGTGCCAGCAAGAATAGCCGCTCAGCGGAGCTGTTTTTT. This gives the protein CASKNSRSAELFF.

The chain employs TRBV5-6 and TRBJ1-4, with 7 nucleotides matching TRBD1. CDR1 and CDR2 from the germline V gene are SGHDT and YYEEEE. CDR3 length: 14 residues. V trimming: 1 base; J trimming: 3 bases; junction bases outside the gene matches: 0. CDR3 region: CASSLTGANEKLFF. The CDR3 DNA reads as TGTGCCAGCAGCTTGACAGGGGCTAATGAAAAACTGTTTTTT.